The present TCR beta chain was sequenced within a study of T cells in Graves' hyperthyroidism and ophthalmopathy. About the study: It was at initial diagnosis, before any treatment, that peripheral blood was collected.

Based on clinical symptoms, serum thyroxine and TRAb, thyroid ultrasound and orbital computed tomography, diagnoses were reached. PBMCs stemmed from about 9.5 ml fresh peripheral blood. This clonotype was seen repeatedly, ten times or more. Trimming at V came to 4 bases and at J to 2 bases, leaving 7 bases not matched to a gene. Germline CDR1 reads DFQATT; CDR2 reads SNEGSKA (reference sequence). CDR3 length: 16 residues. Amplified TCR beta CDR3 regions derived from RNA transcripts. A first-round RT-PCR of the TCR CDR3 used the HTBI primer set. One entry per CDR3 protein results from TCRdb running MiXCR on the multiplex PCR reads. The sample carries under 300,000 distinct CDR3 sequences, about 15% recorded once.

The sequenced sample consisted of blood. The genes are TRBV20-1 and TRBJ2-6, with 8 nucleotides matching TRBD2. This clonotype was obtained from a woman aged 45-60 years with Graves' hyperthyroidism that later progressed to Graves' ophthalmopathy. The CDR3 protein is CSATGPGGPGANVLTF. DNA for the CDR3: TGCAGTGCTACCGGGCCGGGAGGGCCTGGGGCCAACGTCCTGACTTTC.